The entry below describes one T cell receptor (beta chain). This record belongs to a study of control samples from healthy donors and cancer patients. Some clones are missing from TCRdb's copy, which holds only in-frame ones; the method was immunoSEQ multiplex PCR. The data show some 95,000 clones, 79% seen once. This clonotype originated in a woman between 25 and 40 years old in good health. Sequencing was performed on blood.

In DNA form, the CDR3 reads TGTGCCAGCAGTGCTTACAGGGCTGGATTAGCTAACTATGGCTACACCTTC. Encoded protein: CASSAYRAGLANYGYTF. The V call is TRBV6-1, the J call TRBJ1-2, with a weak D call TRBD1 (6 bases). V was trimmed by 4 bases and J by 0 bases, leaving 18 bases between them. The V gene's germline CDR1 is MNHNS and CDR2 SASEGT. This CDR3 is 17 amino acids long.